Detailed here is one T cell receptor (beta chain). These data come from a study of kidney transplant recipient with SARS-CoV-2 infection. From germline, CDR1 is MNHNS and CDR2 SASEGT. The CDR3 consists of 16 residues. Trimming pared 1 base from V and 5 bases from J, leaving 15 bases between. TCRdb re-analysed the reads in MiXCR, keeping a single row per CDR3 protein. The sample has 200,000 to 300,000 distinct CDR3 sequences; 25% to 35% are singletons. The sequence derives from a male patient in his thirties who had COVID-19 and was a kidney transplant recipient. Some T cells may originate from the graft donor. V gene TRBV6-1 combines with J gene TRBJ2-1; no firm D call. Source: a blood sample, taken at baseline and around day 110 from a kidney transplant recipient. The CDR3 bases are TGTGCCAGCAGTGAAGACGAACGTCAAAGGAACAATGAGCAGTTCTTC. The encoded protein is CASSEDERQRNNEQFF.